The 17 T cell receptor beta chains presented below share a single source sample, sequenced in a study of blood T cell repertoires in COVID-19 (dated by TCRdb to about 2020). Libraries were constructed by the immunoSEQ multiplex PCR assay. In TCRdb, the immuneACCESS table is reduced to in-frame sequences with V and J assigned. These tables do not hold every clone; where another copy was compared, an unresolved V gene accounts for under half, and the others remain unexplained. This sample gives around 300,000 clones in total; approximately 85% of them show up just once. The leading ten clones occupy more than 7.5% of the sample. The sample comprised peripheral blood. The receptors were sampled from a young man with active or convalescent COVID-19.

The chain employs TRBV24-1 and TRBJ2-3; weak D call: TRBD1 (5 bases). Trimming took off 3 bases at V and 6 bases at J, with 12 bases between the two ends. The germline V gene has CDR1 KGHDR and CDR2 SFDVKD. The CDR3 sequence is 14 residues long. The CDR3 sequence is CATSDPLDSDTQYF. In DNA, the CDR3 is TGTGCCACCAGTGATCCTTTAGACAGTGATACGCAGTATTTT.

The chain uses TRBV2 and TRBJ2-7; the D is unclear. Trimming took 3 bases from V and 2 from J, leaving 8 bases between them. The CDR3 runs 13 residues. CDR1 SNHLY and CDR2 FYNNEI come from the germline V gene. The CDR3 nucleotides read TGTGCCAGCAGTGAGTCACAGCCCTACGAGCAGTACTTC. This encodes CASSESQPYEQYF. The whole variable domain, remainder taken from reference TRBV2 and TRBJ2-7, is EPEVTQTPSHQVTQMGQEVILRCVPISNHLYFYWYRQILGQKVEFLVSFYNNEISEKSEIFDDQFSVERPDGSNFTLKIRSTKLEDSAMYFCASSESQPYEQYFGPGTRLTVT.

The chain couples TRBV4-2 to TRBJ2-7; tentatively, D is TRBD2 (5 bases). The CDR3 totals 17 residues. Germline V lookup: CDR1 LGHNA, CDR2 YNFKEQ. The germline V and J ends were trimmed by 0 bases and 6 bases, with 21 bases remaining between them. CDR3 nucleotides: TGTGCCAGCAGCCAAGATGAAGAGGGTGCTGTGTTACGCGAGCAGTACTTC. Encoded protein: CASSQDEEGAVLREQYF.

The chain has TRBV4-2 and TRBJ2-3; weak D call: TRBD1 (6 bases). Germline V gene lookup returns CDR1 LGHNA and CDR2 YNFKEQ. Trimming removed 5 bases from V and 2 bases from J, with 11 bases in between. The CDR3 has 14 amino acids. The CDR3 sequence is CASSRGIYTDTQYF. DNA for the CDR3: TGTGCCAGCAGCAGGGGGATTTACACAGATACGCAGTATTTT.

This chain uses TRBV7-9 with TRBJ2-1, with TRBD2 identical over 13 bases. V trimming: 4 bases; J trimming: 2 bases; junction bases outside the gene matches: 5. CDR1 and CDR2 from the germline V gene are SEHNR and FQNEAQ (reference sequence). There are 17 residues in the CDR3. In DNA form, the CDR3 reads TGTGCCAGCAGCTCCAGACTAGCGGGGGGAGCCTACAATGAGCAGTTCTTC. Its protein product is CASSSRLAGGAYNEQFF.

This clone was seen a handful of times. The gene calls are TRBV10-3 and TRBJ2-7, with D hard to call. This CDR3 has 14 amino acids. Germline CDR1 and CDR2: ENHRY and SYGVKD. Trimming pared 7 bases from V and 2 bases from J, leaving 15 bases between. DNA for the CDR3: TGTGCCATCAAGATGCCAGGCGCCGCCTACGAGCAGTACTTC. Translating it yields CAIKMPGAAYEQYF.

This chain uses TRBV19 with TRBJ1-2, with D unclear. This CDR3 is 13 amino acids long. Trimming cost V 0 bases and J 7 bases, with 9 bases left between them. Per germline, CDR1 LNHDA and CDR2 SQIVND (reference sequence). The CDR3 nucleotides read TGTGCCAGTAGTATAGAGGCGGATACTGGCTACACCTTC. This encodes CASSIEADTGYTF. The whole variable domain, remainder taken from reference TRBV19 and TRBJ1-2, is DGGITQSPKYLFRKEGQNVTLSCEQNLNHDAMYWYRQDPGQGLRLIYYSQIVNDFQKGDIAEGYSVSREKKESFPLTVTSAQKNPTAFYLCASSIEADTGYTFGSGTRLTVV.

The chain employs TRBV5-4 and TRBJ2-5, with TRBD2 identical over 11 bases. V dropped 5 bases and J dropped 3; count of bases not matched to a gene: 12. This CDR3 has 17 amino acids. The germline V gene has CDR1 SGHNT and CDR2 YYREEE (reference sequence). The CDR3 DNA is TGTGCCAGCAGTCCTAGCGGGGGGATGTCAGTAAAAGAGACCCAGTACTTC. This encodes CASSPSGGMSVKETQYF.

The CDR3 DNA sequence: TGCGCCAGCAGCTTGTGGAACAGGGGGTCCACTGAAGCTTTCTTT. This translates into CASSLWNRGSTEAFF. The rearrangement uses TRBV5-1 and TRBJ1-1; 8 bases are a match to TRBD1. Unmatched junction bases numbered 6, after V lost 1 base and J lost 4 bases. CDR3 size: 15 residues. CDR1 and CDR2 (germline): SGHRS, YFSETQ.

V and J are TRBV7-3 and TRBJ2-1; TRBD2 matches at 8 bases. The CDR3 extends over 15 amino acids. Germline V gene data show CDR1 as SGHTA and CDR2 as FQGTGA. Unmatched junction bases numbered 13, after V lost 5 bases and J lost 10 bases. The CDR3 spells CASSPGGGLGNEQFF. CDR3 DNA: TGTGCCAGCAGCCCAGGCGGGGGGTTAGGGAACGAGCAGTTCTTC.

The chain couples TRBV25-1 to TRBJ2-3; possible D gene TRBD2, 6 bases. Trimming stripped 8 bases from V and 6 bases from J, with 15 bases between. The CDR3 runs to 13 residues. Germline V lookup: CDR1 MGHDK, CDR2 SYGVNS. CDR3 coding DNA: TGTGCCAGCTCTAGGGGACTCAGGGATACGCAGTATTTT. It translates to CASSRGLRDTQYF. The full variable domain, with the rest looked up from reference TRBV25-1 and TRBJ2-3, is EADIYQTPRYLVIGTGKKITLECSQTMGHDKMYWYQQDPGMELHLIHYSYGVNSTEKGDLSSESTVSRIRTEHFPLTLESARPSHTSQYLCASSRGLRDTQYFGPGTRLTVL.

In this sample, this clone turned up once. The rearrangement uses TRBV20-1 and TRBJ2-7; the D is unclear. Germline V gene lookup returns CDR1 DFQATT and CDR2 SNEGSKA (reference sequence). V dropped 6 bases and J dropped 7 bases, with 10 bases sitting between them. The CDR3 loop spans 10 amino acids. CDR3 sequence: CSAVQNEQYF. In DNA form, the CDR3 reads TGCAGTGCGGTTCAGAATGAGCAGTACTTC.

The genes are TRBV7-8 and TRBJ1-1; 7 nucleotides match TRBD1. V gave up 5 bases and J gave up 4 bases; unmatched junction bases: 7. CDR3 length equals 14 residues. CDR1 SGHVS and CDR2 FQNEAQ come from the germline V gene. DNA for the CDR3: TGTGCCAGCAGCACGCGACAGGGTGTCACTGAAGCTTTCTTT. Translating gives CASSTRQGVTEAFF. Variable domain in full (rest from reference TRBV7-8 and TRBJ1-1): GAGVSQSPRYKVAKRGQDVALRCDPISGHVSLFWYQQALGQGPEFLTYFQNEAQLDKSGLPSDRFFAERPEGSVSTLKIQRTQQEDSAVYLCASSTRQGVTEAFFGQGTRLTVV.

This clone was counted ten times or more. The rearrangement links TRBV6-6 to TRBJ2-4; 7 positions agree with TRBD1. From germline, CDR1 is MNHNY and CDR2 SVGAGI (reference sequence). With V trimmed by 6 bases and J by 0 bases, 5 bases remained unmatched. The CDR3 totals 15 residues. Written as DNA, the CDR3 is TGTGCCAGCAGCCGGACAGGACTAGCCAAAAACATTCAGTACTTC. Translated: CASSRTGLAKNIQYF.

The V gene is TRBV7-9, the J gene TRBJ1-1; 9 bases are shared with TRBD1. This CDR3 region has 15 residues. Germline-derived CDR1 and CDR2 are SEHNR and FQNEAQ (reference sequence). With V trimmed by 4 bases and J by 8 bases, 11 bases remained unmatched. CDR3 nucleotide sequence: TGTGCCAGCAGCTCGTCCGGGACAGGGTATAAAGAAGCTTTCTTT. Its protein product is CASSSSGTGYKEAFF.

V and J are TRBV7-6 and TRBJ1-1; the D gene is possibly TRBD1 (5 bases). The CDR3 extends over 13 amino acids. V lost 2 bases and J lost 10, with 14 bases in between. CDR1 is SGHVS and CDR2 is FNYEAQ in the germline V gene. The CDR3 sequence is CASSLTGRGVAFF. The CDR3 DNA reads TGTGCCAGCAGCTTAACGGGACGGGGGGTAGCTTTCTTT.

The chain employs TRBV7-8 and TRBJ2-2; D possibly corresponds to TRBD1 (5 bases). The germline gives CDR1 SGHVS, CDR2 FQNEAQ. CDR3 length equals 14 residues. V lost 1 base, J lost 4 bases, and 7 bases lay in between. The CDR3 nucleotides are TGTGCCAGCAGCTTAGGACAGTCCACCGGGGAGCTGTTTTTT. This codes for CASSLGQSTGELFF.